A selection of T cell receptor beta chains follows, all from one sample in a study of PD-L1 blockade in urothelial cancer. Clones were sequenced by immunoSEQ multiplex PCR, and TCRdb holds only the in-frame ones, with some missing. The table records around 92,000 clones, about 89% of them present only once. The starting material was PBMCs, obtained around atezolizumab (anti-PD-L1) treatment. Source of these receptors: a woman of 80 years or more with urothelial cancer. Both conserved end residues are part of each CDR3. A D gene is named only where the DNA matches it firmly. Only some rows state a clone size, as once, few, many or a class for expanded clones.

abundance,v_gene,d_gene,j_gene,CDR3aa,CDR3nt
once,TRBV7-2,TRBD2,TRBJ2-7,CASSSLGGRTRQYF,TGTGCCAGCAGCTCCTTGGGCGGGAGAACGAGGCAGTACTTC
NA,TRBV10-2,NA,TRBJ2-7,CASTPKGIAYEQYF,TGCGCCAGCACTCCCAAGGGGATCGCCTACGAGCAGTACTTC
NA,TRBV28,TRBD1,TRBJ1-5,CATLPTRRDRGPNPQHF,TGTGCCACCCTACCCACAAGGCGGGACAGGGGTCCCAACCCCCAGCATTTT
NA,TRBV5-4,TRBD1,TRBJ2-2,CASSYGQENTGELFF,TGTGCCAGCAGTTACGGACAGGAAAACACCGGGGAGCTGTTTTTT
NA,TRBV15,TRBD1,TRBJ1-2,CATSRPGQGANYGYTF,TGTGCCACCAGCAGACCTGGACAGGGCGCCAACTATGGCTACACCTTC
NA,TRBV9,TRBD1,TRBJ1-1,CASSTGQLGSEAFF,TGTGCCAGCAGCACGGGACAGCTAGGCTCTGAAGCTTTCTTT
NA,TRBV7-2,NA,TRBJ2-7,CASNLLGGLGEQYF,TGTGCCAGCAACCTCCTCGGGGGACTTGGGGAGCAGTACTTC
NA,TRBV5-1,TRBD2,TRBJ2-1,CASSSQGLANEQFF,TGCGCCAGCAGCTCCCAAGGACTAGCCAATGAGCAGTTCTTC
once,TRBV30,NA,TRBJ1-2,CAWRRDYGYTF,TGTGCCTGGAGGCGAGACTATGGCTACACCTTC
NA,TRBV14,TRBD2,TRBJ2-3,CASSQEFSGSRVYKIDTQYF,TGTGCCAGCAGCCAAGAATTTAGCGGGAGTCGGGTTTATAAGATTGATACGCAGTATTTT
NA,TRBV9,TRBD1,TRBJ2-7,CASSEGQGSLYEQYF,TGTGCCAGCAGCGAGGGACAGGGTTCCCTCTACGAGCAGTACTTC
NA,TRBV14,TRBD1,TRBJ2-2,CASSPTGGWTGELFF,TGTGCCAGCAGTCCAACAGGGGGCTGGACCGGGGAGCTGTTTTTT